This paragraph covers one TCR beta chain sequence. CDR3 length: 15 residues. Germline CDR1 WSHSY, CDR2 SAAADI. V shed 5 bases and J 5 bases; nucleotides not matched to a gene: 5. This table comes from immunoSEQ multiplex PCR, and its TCRdb copy is limited to in-frame clones, with some not included. There are around 56,000 clones in the sample; 80% occur only once, and 5.5% to 7.5% lies in the top ten. The record originates from a study of blood T cell repertoires in COVID-19. Study in general: There were acute and convalescent COVID-19 samples, and they came from the United States, Italy and Spain. In each case, the material was cDNA or gDNA derived from T cells, B-cell-depleted T cells, or PBMCs.

The clonotype originates from a man between 60 and 75 years old with acute or convalescent COVID-19. The V and J genes are TRBV10-2 and TRBJ2-1; TRBD2 agrees at 11 bases. Input material: peripheral blood. The CDR3 DNA follows: TGCGCCAGCAGTAAAACTAGCGGGGGCAACAATGAGCAGTTCTTC. Protein sequence: CASSKTSGGNNEQFF.